This T cell receptor (beta chain) was observed in a study of CXCR3-negative and CXCR3-positive naive CD8 T cells. General observations from the study: Naive subsets expressed similar surface CD5; TRB CDR3 features served to infer TCR strength. TRB CDR3s were more hydrophobic in CXCR3-positive than in CXCR3-negative naive cells.

UMI-labeled TRB cDNA libraries were prepared by 5' RACE. TCRdb re-called the 5' RACE reads; one entry per CDR3 protein, DNA not given. Its clone listing holds approximately 100,000 distinct CDR3 sequences. A note on this clonotype: Its target is unknown.

Germline loops: CDR1 SEHNR, CDR2 FQNEAQ (reference sequence). This CDR3 is built from 12 residues. This chain joins TRBV7-9 and TRBJ2-1; TCRdb picks TRBD1, but there is no DNA to check that call. This clonotype was obtained from a human donor in good health. Some clones in this sample may be carry-over from other donors' samples. Sequencing was done on a sample of naive CXCR3+ CD8+ T cells from blood. Subset here: CD45RO-CCR7+CD27+CD95- naive CD8+ T cells expressing CXCR3 (TNR3+). CDR3 protein: CASSRAGDEQFF.